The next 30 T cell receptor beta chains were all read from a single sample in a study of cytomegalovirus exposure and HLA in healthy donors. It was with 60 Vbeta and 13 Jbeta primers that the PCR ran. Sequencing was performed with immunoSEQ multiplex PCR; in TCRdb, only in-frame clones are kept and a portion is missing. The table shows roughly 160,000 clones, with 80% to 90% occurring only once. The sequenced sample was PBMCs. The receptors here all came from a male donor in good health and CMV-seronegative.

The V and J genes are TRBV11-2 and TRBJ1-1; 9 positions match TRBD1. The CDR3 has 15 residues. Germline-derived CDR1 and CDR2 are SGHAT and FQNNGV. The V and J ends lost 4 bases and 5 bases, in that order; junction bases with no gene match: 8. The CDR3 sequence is CASSSNRGRGTEAFF. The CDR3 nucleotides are TGTGCCAGCAGCTCCAACAGGGGGCGGGGGACTGAAGCTTTCTTT.

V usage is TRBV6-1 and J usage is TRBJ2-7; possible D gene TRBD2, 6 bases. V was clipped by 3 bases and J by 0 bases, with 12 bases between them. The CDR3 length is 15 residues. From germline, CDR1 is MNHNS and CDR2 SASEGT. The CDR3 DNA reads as TGTGCCAGCAGTGATGGTTACGGGGGCTCCTACGAGCAGTACTTC. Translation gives CASSDGYGGSYEQYF.

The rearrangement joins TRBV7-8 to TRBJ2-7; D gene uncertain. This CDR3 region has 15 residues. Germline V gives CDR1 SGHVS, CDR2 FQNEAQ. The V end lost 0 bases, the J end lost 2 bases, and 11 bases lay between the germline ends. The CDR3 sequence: CASSLAGYNTYEQYF. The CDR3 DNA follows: TGTGCCAGCAGCTTAGCTGGTTACAATACCTACGAGCAGTACTTC.

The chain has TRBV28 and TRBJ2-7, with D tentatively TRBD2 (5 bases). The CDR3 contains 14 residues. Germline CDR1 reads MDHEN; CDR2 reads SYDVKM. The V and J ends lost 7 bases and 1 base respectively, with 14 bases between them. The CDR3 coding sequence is TGTGCCAGCATTCCCCCCGGGAATTCCTACGAGCAGTACTTC. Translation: CASIPPGNSYEQYF.

CDR3: CASSPRRTSASYEQYF. The DNA of the CDR3 is TGTGCCAGCAGCCCCCGTAGGACTAGCGCTTCCTACGAGCAGTACTTC. The chain employs TRBV9 and TRBJ2-7; 9 positions match TRBD2. CDR3 length equals 16 residues. Germline trimming cut 4 bases from V and 1 base from J; bases unmatched to any gene: 9. Germline assignment: CDR1 SGDLS and CDR2 YYNGEE. The full variable domain, completed using reference TRBV9 and TRBJ2-7, is DSGVTQTPKHLITATGQRVTLRCSPRSGDLSVYWYQQSLDQGLQFLIQYYNGEERAKGNILERFSAQQFPDLHSELNLSSLELGDSALYFCASSPRRTSASYEQYFGPGTRLTVT.

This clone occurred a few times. The CDR3 reads CASSLLGPGELFF. Written as DNA, the CDR3 is TGTGCCAGCAGCTTGCTTGGGCCCGGGGAGCTGTTTTTT. This sequence joins TRBV5-5 and TRBJ2-2; D not certain. The CDR3 runs to 13 residues. Per the germline V gene, CDR1 is SGHKS and CDR2 is YYEKEE (reference sequence). With 1 base removed from V and 6 bases from J, the gap between germline ends came to 7 bases.

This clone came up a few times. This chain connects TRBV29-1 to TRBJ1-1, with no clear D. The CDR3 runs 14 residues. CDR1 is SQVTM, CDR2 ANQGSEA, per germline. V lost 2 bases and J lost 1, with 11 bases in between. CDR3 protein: CSVERQAPNTEAFF. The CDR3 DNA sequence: TGCAGCGTTGAAAGGCAGGCACCGAACACTGAAGCTTTCTTT.

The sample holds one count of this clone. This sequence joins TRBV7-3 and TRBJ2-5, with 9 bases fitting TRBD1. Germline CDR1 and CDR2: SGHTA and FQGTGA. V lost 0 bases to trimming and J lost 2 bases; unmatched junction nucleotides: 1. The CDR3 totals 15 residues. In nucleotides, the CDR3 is TGTGCCAGCAGCTTAACGGGGACAGGGCAAGAGACCCAGTACTTC. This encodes CASSLTGTGQETQYF.

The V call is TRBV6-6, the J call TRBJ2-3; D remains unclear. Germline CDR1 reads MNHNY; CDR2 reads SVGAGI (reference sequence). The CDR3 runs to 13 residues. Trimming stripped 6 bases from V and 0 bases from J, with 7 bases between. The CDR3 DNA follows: TGTGCCAGCAGGCCCACTAGCACAGATACGCAGTATTTT. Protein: CASRPTSTDTQYF.

The CDR3 spells CASSDSGGRPYEQYF. The CDR3 region has the DNA TGTGCCAGCAGTGACTCTGGCGGGAGGCCCTACGAGCAGTACTTC. This sequence joins TRBV2 and TRBJ2-7; 8 bases map to TRBD2. The CDR3 has 15 residues. J gave up 2 bases and V 3 bases, and 6 bases lay outside the gene matches. Germline CDR1 reads SNHLY; CDR2 reads FYNNEI.

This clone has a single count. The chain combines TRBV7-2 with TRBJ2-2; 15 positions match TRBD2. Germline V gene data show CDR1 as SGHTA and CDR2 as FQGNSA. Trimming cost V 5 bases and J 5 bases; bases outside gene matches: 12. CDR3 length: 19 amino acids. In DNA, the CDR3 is TGTGCCAGCAGCGCGGGACTAGCGGGAGGCCCTCTTCGGACCGGGGAGCTGTTTTTT. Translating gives CASSAGLAGGPLRTGELFF.

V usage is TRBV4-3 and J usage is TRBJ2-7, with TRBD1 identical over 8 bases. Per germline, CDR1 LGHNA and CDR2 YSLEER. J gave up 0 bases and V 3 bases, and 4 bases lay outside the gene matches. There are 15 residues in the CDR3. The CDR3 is CASSQVQGASYEQYF. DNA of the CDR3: TGCGCCAGCAGCCAGGTTCAGGGGGCCTCCTACGAGCAGTACTTC.

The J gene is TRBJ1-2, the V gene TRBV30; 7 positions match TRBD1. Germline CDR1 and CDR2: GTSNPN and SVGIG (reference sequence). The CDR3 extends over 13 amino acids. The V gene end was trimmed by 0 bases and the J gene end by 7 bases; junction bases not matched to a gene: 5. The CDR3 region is CAWSVAGGVGYTF. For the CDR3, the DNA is TGTGCCTGGAGTGTCGCAGGGGGAGTTGGCTACACCTTC.

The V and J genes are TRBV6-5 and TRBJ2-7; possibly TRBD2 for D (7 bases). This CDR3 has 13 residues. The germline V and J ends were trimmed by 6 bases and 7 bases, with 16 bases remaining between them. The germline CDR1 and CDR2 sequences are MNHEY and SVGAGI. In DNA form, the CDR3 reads TGTGCCAGCAGCAAGGGGGGGGTGGGGGAGCAGTACTTC. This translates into CASSKGGVGEQYF.

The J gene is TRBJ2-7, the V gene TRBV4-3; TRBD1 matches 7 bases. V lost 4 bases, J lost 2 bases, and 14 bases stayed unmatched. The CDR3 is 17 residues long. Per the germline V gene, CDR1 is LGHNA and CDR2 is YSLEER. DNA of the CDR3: TGCGCCAGCAGCCGGGCCGCCGGGACAGATGCAACCTACGAGCAGTACTTC. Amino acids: CASSRAAGTDATYEQYF.

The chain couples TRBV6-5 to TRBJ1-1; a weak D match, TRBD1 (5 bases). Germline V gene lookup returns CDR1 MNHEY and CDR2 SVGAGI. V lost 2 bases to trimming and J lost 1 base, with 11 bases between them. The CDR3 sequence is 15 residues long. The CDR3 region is CASSYGDQGNTEAFF. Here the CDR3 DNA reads TGTGCCAGCAGTTACGGGGATCAGGGGAACACTGAAGCTTTCTTT.

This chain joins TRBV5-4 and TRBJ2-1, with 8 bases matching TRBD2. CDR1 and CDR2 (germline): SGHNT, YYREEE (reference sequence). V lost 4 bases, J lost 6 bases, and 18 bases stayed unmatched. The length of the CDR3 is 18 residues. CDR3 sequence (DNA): TGTGCCAGCAGCCCACCTGTACTAGTCGGGGGGGGCGGCAATGAGCAGTTCTTC. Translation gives CASSPPVLVGGGGNEQFF.

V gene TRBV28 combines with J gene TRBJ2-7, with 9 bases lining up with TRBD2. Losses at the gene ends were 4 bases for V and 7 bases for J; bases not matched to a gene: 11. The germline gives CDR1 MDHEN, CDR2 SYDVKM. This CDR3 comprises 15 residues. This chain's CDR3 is CASSWDLAGTLEQYF. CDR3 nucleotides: TGTGCCAGCAGTTGGGACCTAGCGGGAACCTTGGAGCAGTACTTC.

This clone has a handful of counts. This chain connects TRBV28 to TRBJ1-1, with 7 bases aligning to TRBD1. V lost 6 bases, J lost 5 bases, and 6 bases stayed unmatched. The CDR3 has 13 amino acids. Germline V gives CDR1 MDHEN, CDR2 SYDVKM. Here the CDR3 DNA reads TGTGCCAGCAGGATAGGCAGGGGGACTGAAGCTTTCTTT. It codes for CASRIGRGTEAFF.

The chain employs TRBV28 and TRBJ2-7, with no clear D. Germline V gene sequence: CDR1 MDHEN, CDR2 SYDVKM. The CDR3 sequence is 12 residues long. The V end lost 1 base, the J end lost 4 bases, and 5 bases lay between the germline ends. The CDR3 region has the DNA TGTGCCAGCAGTTTATACGAGTACGAGCAGTACTTC. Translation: CASSLYEYEQYF.

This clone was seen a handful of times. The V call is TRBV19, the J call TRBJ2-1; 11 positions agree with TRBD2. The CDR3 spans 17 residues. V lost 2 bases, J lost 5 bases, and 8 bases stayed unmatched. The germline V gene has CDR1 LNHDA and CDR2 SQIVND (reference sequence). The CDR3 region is CASSIRASGGIDNEQFF. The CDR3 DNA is TGTGCCAGTAGTATACGGGCTAGCGGGGGGATAGACAATGAGCAGTTCTTC.

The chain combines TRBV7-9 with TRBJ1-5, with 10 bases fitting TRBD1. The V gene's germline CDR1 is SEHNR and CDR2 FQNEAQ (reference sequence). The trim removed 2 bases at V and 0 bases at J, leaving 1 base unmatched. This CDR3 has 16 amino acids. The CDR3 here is CASSLWDRGSNQPQHF. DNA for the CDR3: TGTGCCAGCAGCTTATGGGACAGGGGTAGCAATCAGCCCCAGCATTTT.

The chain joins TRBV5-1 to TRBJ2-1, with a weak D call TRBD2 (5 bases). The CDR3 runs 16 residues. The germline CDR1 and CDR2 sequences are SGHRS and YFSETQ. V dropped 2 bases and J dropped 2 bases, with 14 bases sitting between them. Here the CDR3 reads CASSFGGESPYNEQFF. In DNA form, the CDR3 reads TGCGCCAGCAGCTTCGGTGGGGAGAGCCCCTACAATGAGCAGTTCTTC.

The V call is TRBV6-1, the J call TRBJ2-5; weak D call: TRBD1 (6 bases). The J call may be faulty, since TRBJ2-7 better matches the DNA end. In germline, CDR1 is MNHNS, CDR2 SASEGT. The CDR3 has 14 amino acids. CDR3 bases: TGTGCCAGCAGTGAACCATGGGGGCCCTACGAGCAGTACTTC. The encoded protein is CASSEPWGPYEQYF.

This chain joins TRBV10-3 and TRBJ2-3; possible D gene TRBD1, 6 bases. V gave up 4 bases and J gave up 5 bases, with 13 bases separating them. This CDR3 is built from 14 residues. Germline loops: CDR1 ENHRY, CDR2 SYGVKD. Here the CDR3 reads CAISGGPGQDTQYF. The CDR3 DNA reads TGTGCCATCAGTGGGGGGCCAGGTCAAGATACGCAGTATTTT.

The CDR3 loop is CASTSGATNEKLFF. The CDR3 DNA follows: TGTGCCAGCACCTCAGGGGCAACTAATGAAAAACTGTTTTTT. The chain joins TRBV5-4 to TRBJ1-4, with D perhaps TRBD1 (6 bases). Between the trimmed V and J ends, which lost 6 bases and 0 bases, there was a span of 9 bases. This CDR3 is 14 amino acids long. Germline V CDR1 and CDR2: SGHNT, YYREEE (reference sequence).

CDR3 sequence (DNA): TGTGCCAGCAGTACTAAGGGGGCCCCCGATCAGCCCCAGCATTTT. As protein: CASSTKGAPDQPQHF. J is TRBJ1-5 and V is TRBV27; TRBD1 agrees at 7 bases. The CDR3 totals 15 residues. Per the germline V gene, CDR1 is MNHEY and CDR2 is SMNVEV (reference sequence). The J segment lost 5 bases and the V segment lost 5 bases, leaving 9 bases of the junction unmatched.

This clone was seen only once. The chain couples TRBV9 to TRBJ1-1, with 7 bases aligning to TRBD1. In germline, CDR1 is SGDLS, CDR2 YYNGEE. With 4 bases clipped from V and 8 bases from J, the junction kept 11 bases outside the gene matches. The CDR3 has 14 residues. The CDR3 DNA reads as TGTGCCAGCAGCCCAGGGGGAAGACCGGTCGAAGCTTTCTTT. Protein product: CASSPGGRPVEAFF.

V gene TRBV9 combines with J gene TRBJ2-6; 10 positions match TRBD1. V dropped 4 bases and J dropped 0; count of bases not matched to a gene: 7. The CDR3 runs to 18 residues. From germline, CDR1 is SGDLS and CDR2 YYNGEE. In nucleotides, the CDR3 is TGTGCCAGCAGCTTGGGACAGGGGCATCACTCTGGGGCCAACGTCCTGACTTTC. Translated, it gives CASSLGQGHHSGANVLTF. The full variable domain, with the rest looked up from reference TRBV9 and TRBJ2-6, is DSGVTQTPKHLITATGQRVTLRCSPRSGDLSVYWYQQSLDQGLQFLIQYYNGEERAKGNILERFSAQQFPDLHSELNLSSLELGDSALYFCASSLGQGHHSGANVLTFGAGSRLTVL.

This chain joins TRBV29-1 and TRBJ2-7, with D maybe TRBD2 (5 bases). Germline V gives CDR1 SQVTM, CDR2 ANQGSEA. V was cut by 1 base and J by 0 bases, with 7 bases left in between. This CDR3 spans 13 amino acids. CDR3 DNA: TGCAGCGTTGAAGGGGAGAACTCCTACGAGCAGTACTTC. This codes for CSVEGENSYEQYF.